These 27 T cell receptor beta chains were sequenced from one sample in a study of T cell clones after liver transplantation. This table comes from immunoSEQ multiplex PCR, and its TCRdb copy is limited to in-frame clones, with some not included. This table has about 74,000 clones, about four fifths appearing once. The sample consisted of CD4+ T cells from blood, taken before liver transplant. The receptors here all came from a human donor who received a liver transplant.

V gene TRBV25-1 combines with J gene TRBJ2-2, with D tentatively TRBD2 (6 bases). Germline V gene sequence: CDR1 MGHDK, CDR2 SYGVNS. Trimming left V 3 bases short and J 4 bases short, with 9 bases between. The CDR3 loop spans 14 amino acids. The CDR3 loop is CASSDWRGTGELFF. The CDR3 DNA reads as TGTGCCAGCAGTGATTGGCGGGGCACCGGGGAGCTGTTTTTT.

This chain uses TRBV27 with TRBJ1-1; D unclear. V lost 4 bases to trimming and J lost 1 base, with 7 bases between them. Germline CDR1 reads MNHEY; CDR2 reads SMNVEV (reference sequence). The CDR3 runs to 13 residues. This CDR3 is CASSSIRNTEAFF. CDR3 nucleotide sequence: TGTGCCAGCAGTTCAATCCGGAACACTGAAGCTTTCTTT.

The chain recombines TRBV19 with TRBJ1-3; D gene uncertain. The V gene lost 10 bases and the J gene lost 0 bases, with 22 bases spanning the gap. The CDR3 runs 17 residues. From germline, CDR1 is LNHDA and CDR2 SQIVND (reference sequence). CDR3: CATSIRPDLSSGNTIYF. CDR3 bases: TGTGCCACCTCCATCCGGCCGGACTTGAGCTCTGGAAACACCATATATTTT.

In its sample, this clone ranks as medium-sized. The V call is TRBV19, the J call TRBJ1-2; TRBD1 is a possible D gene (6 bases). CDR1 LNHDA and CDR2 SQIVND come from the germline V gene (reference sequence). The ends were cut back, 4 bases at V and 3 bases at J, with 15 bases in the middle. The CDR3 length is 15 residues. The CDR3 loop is CASSTQTTGYYGYTF. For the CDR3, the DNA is TGTGCCAGTAGTACCCAAACTACAGGGTACTATGGCTACACCTTC.

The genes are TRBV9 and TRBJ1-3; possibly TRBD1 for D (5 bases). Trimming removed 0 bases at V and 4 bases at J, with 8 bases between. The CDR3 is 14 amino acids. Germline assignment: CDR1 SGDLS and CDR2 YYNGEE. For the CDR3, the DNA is TGTGCCAGCAGCGTAGTCCCAGGGGGAAACACCATATATTTT. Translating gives CASSVVPGGNTIYF.

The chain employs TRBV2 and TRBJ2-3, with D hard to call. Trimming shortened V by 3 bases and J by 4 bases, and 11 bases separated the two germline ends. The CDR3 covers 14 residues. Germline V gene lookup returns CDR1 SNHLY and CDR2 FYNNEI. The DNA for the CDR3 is TGTGCCAGCAGTGAGGGGTTTTTGGCAGATACGCAGTATTTT. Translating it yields CASSEGFLADTQYF.

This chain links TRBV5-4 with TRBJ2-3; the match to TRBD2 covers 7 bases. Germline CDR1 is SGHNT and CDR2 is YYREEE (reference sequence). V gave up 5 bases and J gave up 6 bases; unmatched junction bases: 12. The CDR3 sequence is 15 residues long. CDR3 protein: CASSSWGEGRDTQYF. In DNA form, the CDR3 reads TGTGCCAGCAGTTCCTGGGGGGAGGGGAGGGATACGCAGTATTTT.

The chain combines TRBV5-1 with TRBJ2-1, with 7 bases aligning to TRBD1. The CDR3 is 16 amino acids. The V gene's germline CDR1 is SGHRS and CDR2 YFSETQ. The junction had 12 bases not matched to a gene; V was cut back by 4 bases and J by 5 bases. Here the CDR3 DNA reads TGCGCCAGCAGCCCCTCCCTTTCCGACAGGGACAATGAGCAGTTCTTC. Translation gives CASSPSLSDRDNEQFF.

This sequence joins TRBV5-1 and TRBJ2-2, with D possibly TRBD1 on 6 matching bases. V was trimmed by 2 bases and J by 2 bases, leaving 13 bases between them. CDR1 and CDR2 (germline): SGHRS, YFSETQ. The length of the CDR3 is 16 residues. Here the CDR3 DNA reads TGCGCCAGCAGCTTCCTCCTGGGGGCAAACACCGGGGAGCTGTTTTTT. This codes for CASSFLLGANTGELFF.

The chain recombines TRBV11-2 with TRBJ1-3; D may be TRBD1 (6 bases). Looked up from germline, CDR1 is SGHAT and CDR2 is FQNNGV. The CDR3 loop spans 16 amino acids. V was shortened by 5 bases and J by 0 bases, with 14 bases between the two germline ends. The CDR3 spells CASSRGGGNSGNTIYF. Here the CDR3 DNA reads TGTGCCAGCAGCAGGGGGGGCGGGAACTCTGGAAACACCATATATTTT.

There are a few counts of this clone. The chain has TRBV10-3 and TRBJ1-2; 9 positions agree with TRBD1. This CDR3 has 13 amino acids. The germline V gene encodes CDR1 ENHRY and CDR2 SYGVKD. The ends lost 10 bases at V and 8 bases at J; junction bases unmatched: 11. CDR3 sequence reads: CATSGTGYEGYTF. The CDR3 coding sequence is TGTGCCACTTCCGGGACAGGGTATGAAGGCTACACCTTC.

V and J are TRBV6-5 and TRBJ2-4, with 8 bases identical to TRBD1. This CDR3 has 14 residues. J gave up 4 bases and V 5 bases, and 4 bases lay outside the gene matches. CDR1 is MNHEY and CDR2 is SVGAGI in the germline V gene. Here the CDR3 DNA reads TGTGCCAGCAGTCGACAGGGGCTGAAAAACATTCAGTACTTC. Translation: CASSRQGLKNIQYF.

The CDR3 bases are TGTGCCAGCAGTTGGGGCATGGGAGGGGACTATGGCTACACCTTC. This encodes CASSWGMGGDYGYTF. The chain uses TRBV28 and TRBJ1-2; D perhaps matches TRBD1 (5 bases). The V end was cut by 4 bases, the J end by 3 bases, with 15 bases between. This CDR3 contains 15 residues. The germline V gene encodes CDR1 MDHEN and CDR2 SYDVKM.

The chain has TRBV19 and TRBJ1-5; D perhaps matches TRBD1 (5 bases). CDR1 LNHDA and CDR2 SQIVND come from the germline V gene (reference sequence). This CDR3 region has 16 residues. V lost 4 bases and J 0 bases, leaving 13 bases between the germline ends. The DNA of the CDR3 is TGTGCCAGTAGTAGTGTACGGGGGTATAGCAATCAGCCCCAGCATTTT. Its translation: CASSSVRGYSNQPQHF.

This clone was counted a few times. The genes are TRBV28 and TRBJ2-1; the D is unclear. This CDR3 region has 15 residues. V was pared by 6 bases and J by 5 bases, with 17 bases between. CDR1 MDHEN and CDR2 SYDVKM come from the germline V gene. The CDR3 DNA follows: TGTGCCAGCAGCTCACAGAAAAGCCGAAACAATGAGCAGTTCTTC. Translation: CASSSQKSRNNEQFF.

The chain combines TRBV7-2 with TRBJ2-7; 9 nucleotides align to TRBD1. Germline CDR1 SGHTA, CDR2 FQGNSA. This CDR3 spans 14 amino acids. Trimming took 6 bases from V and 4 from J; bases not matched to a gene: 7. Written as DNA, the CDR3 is TGTGCCAGCAGAAGACCGGGACAGGGTTACGAGCAGTACTTC. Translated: CASRRPGQGYEQYF.

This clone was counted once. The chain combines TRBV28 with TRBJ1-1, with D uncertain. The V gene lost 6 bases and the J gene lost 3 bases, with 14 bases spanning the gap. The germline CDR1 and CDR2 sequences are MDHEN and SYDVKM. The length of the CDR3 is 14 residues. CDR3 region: CASSEAWRDTEAFF. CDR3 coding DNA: TGTGCCAGCAGCGAGGCGTGGAGGGACACTGAAGCTTTCTTT.

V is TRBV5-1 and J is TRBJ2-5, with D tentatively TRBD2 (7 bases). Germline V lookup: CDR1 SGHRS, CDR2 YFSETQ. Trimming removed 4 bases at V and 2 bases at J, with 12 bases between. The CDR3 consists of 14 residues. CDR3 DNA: TGCGCCAGCAGCGAGGGGGGAGGGCAAGAGACCCAGTACTTC. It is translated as CASSEGGGQETQYF.

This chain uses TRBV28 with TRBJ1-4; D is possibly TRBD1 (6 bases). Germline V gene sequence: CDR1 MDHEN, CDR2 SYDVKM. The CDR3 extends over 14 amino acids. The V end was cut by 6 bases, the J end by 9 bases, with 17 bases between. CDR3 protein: CASRGTGTLQKLFF. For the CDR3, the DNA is TGTGCCAGCAGGGGGACCGGGACACTTCAAAAACTGTTTTTT.

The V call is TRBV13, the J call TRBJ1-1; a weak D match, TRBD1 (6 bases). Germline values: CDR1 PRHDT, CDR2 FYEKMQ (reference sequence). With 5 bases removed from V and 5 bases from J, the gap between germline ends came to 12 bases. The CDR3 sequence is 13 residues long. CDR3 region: CASSVTGTTEAFF. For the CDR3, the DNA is TGTGCCAGCAGCGTAACAGGGACAACTGAAGCTTTCTTT. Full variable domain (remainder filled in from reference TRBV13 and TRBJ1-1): AAGVIQSPRHLIKEKRETATLKCYPIPRHDTVYWYQQGPGQDPQFLISFYEKMQSDKGSIPDRFSAQQFSDYHSELNMSSLELGDSALYFCASSVTGTTEAFFGQGTRLTVV.

The CDR3 sequence is CASSPPGLSGNTIYF. The CDR3 nucleotides are TGTGCCAGCAGTCCACCAGGGCTCTCTGGAAACACCATATATTTT. V and J are TRBV28 and TRBJ1-3; TRBD1 is a possible D gene (5 bases). The CDR3 sequence is 15 residues long. V was cut by 5 bases and J by 0 bases, with 11 bases left in between. CDR1 and CDR2 from the germline V gene are MDHEN and SYDVKM.

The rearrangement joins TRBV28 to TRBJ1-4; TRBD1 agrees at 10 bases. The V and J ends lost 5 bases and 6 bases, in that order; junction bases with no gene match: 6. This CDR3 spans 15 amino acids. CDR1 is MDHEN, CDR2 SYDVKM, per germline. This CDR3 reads CASSTRQGADEKLFF. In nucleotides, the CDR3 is TGTGCCAGCAGTACCAGACAGGGGGCTGATGAAAAACTGTTTTTT. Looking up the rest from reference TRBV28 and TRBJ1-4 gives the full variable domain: DVKVTQSSRYLVKRTGEKVFLECVQDMDHENMFWYRQDPGLGLRLIYFSYDVKMKEKGDIPEGYSVSREKKERFSLILESASTNQTSMYLCASSTRQGADEKLFFGSGTQLSVL.

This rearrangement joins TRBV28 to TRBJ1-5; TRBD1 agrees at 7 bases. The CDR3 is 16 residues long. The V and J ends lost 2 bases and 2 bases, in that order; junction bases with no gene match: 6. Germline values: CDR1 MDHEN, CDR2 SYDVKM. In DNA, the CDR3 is TGTGCCAGCAGTTTAATTGGGGGGACAGGCAATCAGCCCCAGCATTTT. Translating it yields CASSLIGGTGNQPQHF.

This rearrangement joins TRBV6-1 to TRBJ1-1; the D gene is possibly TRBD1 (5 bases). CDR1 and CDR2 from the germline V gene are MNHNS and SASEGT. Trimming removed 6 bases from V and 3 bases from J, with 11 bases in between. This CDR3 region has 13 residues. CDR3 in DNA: TGTGCCAGCAGGCGGGGGAGACACACTGAAGCTTTCTTT. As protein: CASRRGRHTEAFF.

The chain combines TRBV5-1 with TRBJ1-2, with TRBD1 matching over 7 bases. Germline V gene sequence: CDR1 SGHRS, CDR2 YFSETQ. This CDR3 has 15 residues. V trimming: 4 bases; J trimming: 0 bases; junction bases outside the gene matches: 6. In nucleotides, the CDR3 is TGCGCCAGCAGCCCGGGGACAGTCACTAACTATGGCTACACCTTC. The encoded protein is CASSPGTVTNYGYTF.

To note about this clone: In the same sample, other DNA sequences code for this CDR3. The CDR3 DNA reads as TGTGCCAGCAGCTTGGGACAGGGATATGGCTACACCTTC. Amino acids: CASSLGQGYGYTF. The gene calls are TRBV7-2 and TRBJ1-2; 9 positions match TRBD1. CDR1 and CDR2 (germline): SGHTA, FQGNSA. J was trimmed by 5 bases and V by 3 bases; bases with no gene match: 1. This CDR3 is 13 amino acids long.

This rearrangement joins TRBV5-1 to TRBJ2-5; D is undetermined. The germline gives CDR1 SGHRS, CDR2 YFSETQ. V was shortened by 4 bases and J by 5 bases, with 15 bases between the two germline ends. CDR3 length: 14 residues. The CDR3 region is CASSLRLAGETQYF. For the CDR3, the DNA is TGCGCCAGCAGCCTCCGACTCGCTGGGGAGACCCAGTACTTC.